This T cell receptor (beta chain) was retrieved from a study of Graves' ophthalmopathy and Graves' hyperthyroidism. For the study at large: Peripheral blood was collected at initial diagnosis, before any treatment. Study outcomes and limitations: Ophthalmopathy progression predictions by the model showed about 72% specificity and roughly 70% sensitivity.

The TCR beta CDR3 regions underwent amplification from RNA transcripts. First-round RT-PCR employed HTBI primers, with a second-round multiplex PCR after it. MiXCR was run by TCRdb on the multiplex PCR reads, yielding one entry per CDR3 protein. Of fewer than 400,000 distinct CDR3 sequences detected, around 20% appear once; the ten largest clones hold 1.5% to 2%. This clonotype appeared many times. Its antigen is still unknown. Other autoimmune diseases, uncontrolled infections, pregnancy and lactation each led to patient exclusion. This TCR was recovered from a woman aged 18-30 years with Graves' ophthalmopathy. The sequencing input was peripheral blood.

The CDR3 loop is CASSPTGSAGELFF. CDR3 nucleotide sequence: TGTGCCAGCAGCCCCACAGGGTCCGCCGGGGAGCTGTTTTTT. This chain links TRBV11-2 with TRBJ2-2, with D maybe TRBD1 (6 bases). With 5 bases removed from V and 6 bases from J, the gap between germline ends came to 13 bases. There are 14 residues in the CDR3. The V gene's germline CDR1 is SGHAT and CDR2 FQNNGV.